This is a list of T cell receptor beta chains from one sample in a study of T cells after yellow fever vaccination. TCRdb reprocessed the 5' RACE reads via MiXCR and lists one record per CDR3 protein. The data hold around 300,000 distinct CDR3 sequences, with 13% observed a single time. Sample: CD4+ T cells sorted from PBMCs, taken 45 days after the yellow fever booster vaccination. Receptors were obtained from a man aged 30-40 years who received the YFV17D yellow fever vaccine. Both conserved end residues are part of each CDR3. Each record gives: V gene, clone size, J gene, CDR3 length, CDR3 protein. Not all rows give a size; the values are once, few, many and, for expanded clones, a class.

TRBV6-2/TRBV6-3,-,TRBJ2-7,14,CASNAQGLIYEQYF
TRBV9,few,TRBJ1-1,13,CASSATSDTEAFF
TRBV5-5,-,TRBJ2-5,13,CASMTGHQETQYF
TRBV20-1,few,TRBJ2-7,15,CSARWGAANSYEQYF
TRBV20-1,few,TRBJ2-1,16,CSASDYQKLSYNEQFF
TRBV5-1,few,TRBJ2-2,15,CASSDWTSGSGELFF
TRBV7-2,-,TRBJ2-1,17,CASKVLSGTSFPKEQFF
TRBV5-1,-,TRBJ2-5,13,CASRPGQGETQYF
TRBV28,few,TRBJ2-7,11,CATLNRGQQYF
TRBV3-1,once,TRBJ2-7,17,CASSLALFPGQGNEQYF
TRBV12-3/TRBV12-4,few,TRBJ2-7,14,CASSPGGTAYEQYF
TRBV4-3,few,TRBJ2-3,17,CASSQAEWEGRSDTQYF
TRBV6-5,-,TRBJ2-3,14,CASSYSTSGDTQYF
TRBV30,-,TRBJ2-4,14,CAWSVIAGTNIQYF
TRBV6-2/TRBV6-3,-,TRBJ2-7,14,CASSRIPRSEEQYF
TRBV5-1,-,TRBJ2-7,13,CASSGSSPYEQYF
TRBV27,few,TRBJ2-7,14,CASSIGQPGYEQYF
TRBV7-2,-,TRBJ2-1,18,CASSLAGQGKVFYNEQFF
TRBV20-1,-,TRBJ2-1,15,CSARGRRRGGNEQFF
TRBV7-8,-,TRBJ1-1,14,CASSLYIGTTEAFF
TRBV20-1,-,TRBJ2-7,12,CSATGPSYEQYF
TRBV10-3,few,TRBJ2-5,14,CAISGGQASETQYF
TRBV12-3/TRBV12-4,-,TRBJ1-1,14,CASSLKDWNTEAFF
TRBV28,few,TRBJ2-2,13,CASSLRSPGELFF
TRBV21-1,few,TRBJ2-7,13,CASNRNSSYEQYF
TRBV5-1,few,TRBJ2-2,16,CASSLMSGTNRGELFF
TRBV7-2,few,TRBJ2-7,15,CASSLEAGGPHEQYF
TRBV4-2,few,TRBJ1-2,17,CASSQSSGTAIDYGYTF
TRBV28,-,TRBJ1-5,14,CASTNRGPNQPQHF
TRBV29-1,few,TRBJ2-7,13,CSVRGTNPYEQYF
TRBV7-2,many,TRBJ2-7,15,CASSSRTGAEYEQYF
TRBV24-1,-,TRBJ2-1,14,CATSGGGAGNEQFF
TRBV7-2,few,TRBJ2-3,14,CASSWRASTDTQYF
TRBV5-1,few,TRBJ2-1,15,CASSLGPPPYNEQFF
TRBV15,-,TRBJ2-1,17,CATSSKRGLAEYNEQFF
TRBV7-2,-,TRBJ2-3,16,CASSLVSGRSIDTQYF
TRBV4-3,once,TRBJ2-1,17,CASSPGTSGSSYNEQFF
TRBV4-1,few,TRBJ2-2,15,CASSQPGLATGELFF
TRBV12-3/TRBV12-4,many,TRBJ2-2,14,CASSRDYNTGELFF
TRBV14,-,TRBJ2-1,16,CASSHLAVYSYNEQFF
TRBV20-1,many,TRBJ2-1,13,CSALDQPYNEQFF
TRBV29-1,-,TRBJ2-1,12,CSVDRAQNEQFF
TRBV20-1,-,TRBJ1-1,13,CSARVGGVTEAFF
TRBV20-1,few,TRBJ1-5,11,CSARSLHHWHF
TRBV6-2/TRBV6-3,-,TRBJ2-5,12,CASSYFARPLYF
TRBV21-1,-,TRBJ2-3,17,CASSKEGAGPSTDTQYF
TRBV7-2,-,TRBJ2-1,17,CASSLAGEGTRRNEQFF
TRBV7-9,-,TRBJ2-2,17,CASSPHWLRGYTGELFF
TRBV12-3/TRBV12-4,-,TRBJ2-7,14,CASSLREGGDEQYF
TRBV20-1,-,TRBJ2-1,15,CSAPRMGDFYNEQFF
TRBV4-3,-,TRBJ1-2,13,CASSLGLASGYTF
TRBV5-1,-,TRBJ1-2,14,CASSPSGQGNGYTF
TRBV29-1,-,TRBJ2-3,15,CSVRGTSGSPDTQYF
TRBV5-1,-,TRBJ2-5,14,CASSFALAGETQYF
TRBV7-2,few,TRBJ2-3,15,CASSSGLAGRDTQYF